This TCR beta chain was documented in a study of blood T cells in healthy people across ages. General study points: Per-million-T-cell TCR beta diversity fell roughly linearly with age. Expanded clonotype shifts may have been confounded, as the donors had an unknown CMV status.

As to this clonotype: Its target is unknown.

A second PCR of about 6 to 11 cycles used a sample-barcoded 5' primer and a J-beta primer mix. Researchers report that each sample yielded at least 2.5 million CDR3-containing paired-end reads. From the 5' RACE reads, TCRdb called clonotypes with MiXCR, one entry per CDR3 protein. Of hundreds of thousands of distinct CDR3 sequences in the sample, about 30% were seen once. This CDR3 contains 15 residues. Germline loops: CDR1 LGHDT, CDR2 YNNKEL (reference sequence). The junction had 5 bases not matched to a gene; V was cut back by 2 bases and J by 3 bases. This rearrangement joins TRBV3-1 to TRBJ2-7; TRBD1 agrees at 9 bases. The source material was blood. The sequence came from a woman of 80 years or more in good health. CDR3 bases: TGTGCCAGCAGCCAACCCGGGACAGGGAACTACGAGCAGTACTTC. It specifies CASSQPGTGNYEQYF.